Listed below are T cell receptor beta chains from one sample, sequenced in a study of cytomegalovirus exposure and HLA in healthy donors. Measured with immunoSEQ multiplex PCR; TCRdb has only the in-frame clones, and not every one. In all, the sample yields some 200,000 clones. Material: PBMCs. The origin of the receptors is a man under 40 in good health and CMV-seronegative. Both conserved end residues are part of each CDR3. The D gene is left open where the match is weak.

CDR3nt: TGCGCCAGCAGCCAATTTACCGACAGGGGCTACGAGCAGTACTTC
CDR3aa: CASSQFTDRGYEQYF
d_gene: TRBD1
j_gene: TRBJ2-7
v_gene: TRBV4-3

CDR3nt: TGTGCCAGCAGTGTCCGGGACAGACGAGAAAAACTGTTTTTT
CDR3aa: CASSVRDRREKLFF
d_gene: TRBD1
j_gene: TRBJ1-4
v_gene: TRBV2

CDR3nt: TGTGCCAGCAGTTTCGGGGGAGAGGGGAACGAGCAGTACTTC
CDR3aa: CASSFGGEGNEQYF
d_gene: NA
j_gene: TRBJ2-7
v_gene: TRBV27

CDR3nt: TGTGCCAGCAGTAGGCAGGGTAGCACTGAAGCTTTCTTT
CDR3aa: CASSRQGSTEAFF
d_gene: NA
j_gene: TRBJ1-1
v_gene: TRBV2

CDR3nt: TGTGCCAGCTCACCACAACCCAGGGGGTTGCTTTCCTACAATGAGCAGTTCTTC
CDR3aa: CASSPQPRGLLSYNEQFF
d_gene: TRBD1
j_gene: TRBJ2-1
v_gene: TRBV18

CDR3nt: TGCGCCAGCAGCCAAGAAGCCCTGGACAGAACTGGAAACACCATATATTTT
CDR3aa: CASSQEALDRTGNTIYF
d_gene: NA
j_gene: TRBJ1-3
v_gene: TRBV4-1

CDR3nt: TGTGCCACCAGCAGAGATCTGGGGCTGAACACTGAAGCTTTCTTT
CDR3aa: CATSRDLGLNTEAFF
d_gene: NA
j_gene: TRBJ1-1
v_gene: TRBV15

CDR3nt: TGTGCCAGTGGTTCTCGACAGGGCATCGACGAGCAGTACTTC
CDR3aa: CASGSRQGIDEQYF
d_gene: TRBD1
j_gene: TRBJ2-7
v_gene: TRBV6-1

CDR3nt: TGCGCCAGCAGCCAAGCACAGGGGGCGGAATATGGCTACACCTTC
CDR3aa: CASSQAQGAEYGYTF
d_gene: TRBD1
j_gene: TRBJ1-2
v_gene: TRBV4-3

CDR3nt: TGTGCCAGCAGCTTGGCAGAGGGTTCGCAAGAGACCCAGTACTTC
CDR3aa: CASSLAEGSQETQYF
d_gene: NA
j_gene: TRBJ2-5
v_gene: TRBV5-5

CDR3nt: TGTGCCATAGGGACAGCCGCCTATAGCAATCAGCCCCAGCATTTT
CDR3aa: CAIGTAAYSNQPQHF
d_gene: TRBD1
j_gene: TRBJ1-5
v_gene: TRBV2

CDR3nt: TGTGCCAGCAGCGCCCCGGGACTTCTGGGGCATGGCTACACCTTC
CDR3aa: CASSAPGLLGHGYTF
d_gene: NA
j_gene: TRBJ1-2
v_gene: TRBV25-1

CDR3nt: TGCGCCAGCAGTTACCCCCCCCCGGGACTAGCGGGAGGCAGCTCTGGGGCCAACGTCCTGACTTTC
CDR3aa: CASSYPPPGLAGGSSGANVLTF
d_gene: TRBD2
j_gene: TRBJ2-6
v_gene: TRBV5-1

CDR3nt: TGTGCCAGCAGTTACCACGGGACAGGGACTAACTATGGCTACACCTTC
CDR3aa: CASSYHGTGTNYGYTF
d_gene: TRBD1
j_gene: TRBJ1-2
v_gene: TRBV6-5

CDR3nt: TGCGCCAGCAGCTTGGCCGGGGGAGCGGGAGGGCCGAGGAATGAGCAGTTCTTC
CDR3aa: CASSLAGGAGGPRNEQFF
d_gene: TRBD2
j_gene: TRBJ2-1
v_gene: TRBV5-1

CDR3nt: TGTGCCAGCAGCGGCAGGGAGCGGGGGGGCCCCTACGAGCAGTACTTC
CDR3aa: CASSGRERGGPYEQYF
d_gene: TRBD2
j_gene: TRBJ2-7
v_gene: TRBV5-4

CDR3nt: TGTGCCAGCAGTTTGCGAAACTTATTTCGGGACAGGGGAAATCAGCCCCAGCATTTT
CDR3aa: CASSLRNLFRDRGNQPQHF
d_gene: TRBD1
j_gene: TRBJ1-5
v_gene: TRBV28

CDR3nt: TGTGCCAGCAGCGCCCGGACAGGGAACTCCTACGAGCAGTACTTC
CDR3aa: CASSARTGNSYEQYF
d_gene: TRBD1
j_gene: TRBJ2-7
v_gene: TRBV9

CDR3nt: TGTGCCAGCAGCCCTGGGGACAGCCCTAATGAAAAACTGTTTTTT
CDR3aa: CASSPGDSPNEKLFF
d_gene: TRBD1
j_gene: TRBJ1-4
v_gene: TRBV28

CDR3nt: TGTGCCAGCTCACCCCGGACAGGGGAAGATGAAAAACTGTTTTTT
CDR3aa: CASSPRTGEDEKLFF
d_gene: TRBD1
j_gene: TRBJ1-4
v_gene: TRBV18

CDR3nt: TGTGCCTGGAGTCCCACTAGCGGGGGGATACCTGAGCGGTACGAGCAGTACTTC
CDR3aa: CAWSPTSGGIPERYEQYF
d_gene: TRBD2
j_gene: TRBJ2-7
v_gene: TRBV30

CDR3nt: TGTGCCAGCAGTTTGACGGGGGGCCTGTGGGGAAACACCATATATTTT
CDR3aa: CASSLTGGLWGNTIYF
d_gene: NA
j_gene: TRBJ1-3
v_gene: TRBV27

CDR3nt: TGTGCCAGCAGTTTAAGCGGGACAGGTGTATACGAGCAGTACTTC
CDR3aa: CASSLSGTGVYEQYF
d_gene: NA
j_gene: TRBJ2-7
v_gene: TRBV28

CDR3nt: TGTGCCAGCAGTTTATTACTAGCGGGAGGGGCAGATACGCAGTATTTT
CDR3aa: CASSLLLAGGADTQYF
d_gene: TRBD2
j_gene: TRBJ2-3
v_gene: TRBV27

CDR3nt: TGCGCCAGCAGCGTGGACGGGACTAGCCTCTACGAGCAGTACTTC
CDR3aa: CASSVDGTSLYEQYF
d_gene: TRBD2
j_gene: TRBJ2-7
v_gene: TRBV5-1

CDR3nt: TGTGCCAGTAGACCGGGACTAGCGGGGGCCCCCATGAGGTTCTTC
CDR3aa: CASRPGLAGAPMRFF
d_gene: TRBD2
j_gene: TRBJ2-1
v_gene: TRBV19

CDR3nt: TGCGCCAGCAGCCAAGTCTTACAGGGTGCAGGAAACACCATATATTTT
CDR3aa: CASSQVLQGAGNTIYF
d_gene: NA
j_gene: TRBJ1-3
v_gene: TRBV4-3

CDR3nt: TGTGCCAGCAGTTACCCAGGGACTAGCAATGAGCAGTTCTTC
CDR3aa: CASSYPGTSNEQFF
d_gene: TRBD2
j_gene: TRBJ2-1
v_gene: TRBV6-5

CDR3nt: TGCAGTGCTTTGGACAGCTACGAGCAGTACTTC
CDR3aa: CSALDSYEQYF
d_gene: NA
j_gene: TRBJ2-7
v_gene: TRBV20-1

CDR3nt: TGTGCCAGCCGATCCAGTTTTAATCAGCCCCAGCATTTT
CDR3aa: CASRSSFNQPQHF
d_gene: NA
j_gene: TRBJ1-5
v_gene: TRBV6-1

CDR3nt: TGTGCCAGCTCACAGCGGACAGGGGGCGCCCGGGAGACCCAGTACTTC
CDR3aa: CASSQRTGGARETQYF
d_gene: TRBD1
j_gene: TRBJ2-5
v_gene: TRBV18

CDR3nt: TGTGCCAGCAGTCGGGGACCAGGACAGGGGGCGCTTATATATGGCTACACCTTC
CDR3aa: CASSRGPGQGALIYGYTF
d_gene: TRBD1
j_gene: TRBJ1-2
v_gene: TRBV28

CDR3nt: TGTGCCAGCAGTCCAACCGGGACAGAGAACTATGGCTACACCTTC
CDR3aa: CASSPTGTENYGYTF
d_gene: TRBD1
j_gene: TRBJ1-2
v_gene: TRBV7-2

CDR3nt: TGTGCCCTACCCTTGGGACAGCCCTACAATGAGCAGTTCTTC
CDR3aa: CALPLGQPYNEQFF
d_gene: TRBD1
j_gene: TRBJ2-1
v_gene: TRBV2

CDR3nt: TGCGCCAGCAGCCAAGGGACAGGGAGTTTGAGGGACACTGAAGCTTTCTTT
CDR3aa: CASSQGTGSLRDTEAFF
d_gene: TRBD1
j_gene: TRBJ1-1
v_gene: TRBV4-3

CDR3nt: TGTGCCAGCTCACCTGGAGGCCCGACGCGGGGCTACACCTTC
CDR3aa: CASSPGGPTRGYTF
d_gene: NA
j_gene: TRBJ1-2
v_gene: TRBV18

CDR3nt: TGTGCCAGTAGAAGACTAGGGCGGAACACAGATACGCAGTATTTT
CDR3aa: CASRRLGRNTDTQYF
d_gene: NA
j_gene: TRBJ2-3
v_gene: TRBV19

CDR3nt: TGTGCCAGCAGGACAGAGATGAACACTGAAGCTTTCTTT
CDR3aa: CASRTEMNTEAFF
d_gene: NA
j_gene: TRBJ1-1
v_gene: TRBV2

CDR3nt: TGTGCCAGCAGTTTCCGGACTAGCGGGAGCATTCAGGGTACGCAGTATTTT
CDR3aa: CASSFRTSGSIQGTQYF
d_gene: TRBD2
j_gene: TRBJ2-3
v_gene: TRBV27

CDR3nt: TGCGCCAGCAGTGATTCGGTCTACGAGCAGTACTTC
CDR3aa: CASSDSVYEQYF
d_gene: NA
j_gene: TRBJ2-7
v_gene: TRBV10-1

CDR3nt: TGTGCCAGCAGCCGACAGCCAACTAATGAAAAACTGTTTTTT
CDR3aa: CASSRQPTNEKLFF
d_gene: NA
j_gene: TRBJ1-4
v_gene: TRBV11-3